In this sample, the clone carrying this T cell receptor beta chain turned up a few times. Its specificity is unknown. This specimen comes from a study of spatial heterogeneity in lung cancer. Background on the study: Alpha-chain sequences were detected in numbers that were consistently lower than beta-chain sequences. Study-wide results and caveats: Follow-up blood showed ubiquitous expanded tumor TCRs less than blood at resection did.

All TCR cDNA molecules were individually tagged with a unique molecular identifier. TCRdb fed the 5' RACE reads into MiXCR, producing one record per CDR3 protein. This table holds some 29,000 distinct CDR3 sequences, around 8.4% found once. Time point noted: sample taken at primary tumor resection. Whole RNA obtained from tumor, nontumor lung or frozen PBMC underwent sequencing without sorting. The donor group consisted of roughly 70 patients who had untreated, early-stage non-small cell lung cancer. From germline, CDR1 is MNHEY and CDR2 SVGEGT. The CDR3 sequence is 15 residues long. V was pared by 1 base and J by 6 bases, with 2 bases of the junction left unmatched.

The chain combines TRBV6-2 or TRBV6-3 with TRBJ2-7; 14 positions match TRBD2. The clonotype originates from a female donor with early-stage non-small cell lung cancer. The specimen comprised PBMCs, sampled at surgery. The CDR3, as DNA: TGTGCCAGCAGTTACTACGGACTAGCGGGAGGCGAGCAGTACGTC. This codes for CASSYYGLAGGEQYV.